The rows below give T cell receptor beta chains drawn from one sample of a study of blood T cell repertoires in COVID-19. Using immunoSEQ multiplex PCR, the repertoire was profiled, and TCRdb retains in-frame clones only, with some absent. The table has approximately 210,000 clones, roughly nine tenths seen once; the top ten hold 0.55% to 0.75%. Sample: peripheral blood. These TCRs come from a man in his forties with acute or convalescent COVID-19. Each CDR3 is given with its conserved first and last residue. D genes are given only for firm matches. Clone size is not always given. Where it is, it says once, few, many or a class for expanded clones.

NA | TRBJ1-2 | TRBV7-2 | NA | CASSPETANYGYTF | TGTGCCAGCAGCCCCGAGACAGCTAACTATGGCTACACCTTC
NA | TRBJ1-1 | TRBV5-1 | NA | CASSLETPTEAFF | TGCGCCAGCAGCTTGGAGACTCCCACTGAAGCTTTCTTT
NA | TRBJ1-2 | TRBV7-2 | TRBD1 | CASSPGQGGESYTF | TGTGCCAGCAGCCCCGGACAGGGCGGCGAAAGCTACACCTTC
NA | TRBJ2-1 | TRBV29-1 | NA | CSVRDNEQFF | TGCAGCGTTCGAGACAATGAGCAGTTCTTC
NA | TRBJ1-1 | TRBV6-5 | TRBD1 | CASSYSRTGETEAFF | TGTGCCAGCAGTTACTCACGGACAGGGGAGACTGAAGCTTTCTTT
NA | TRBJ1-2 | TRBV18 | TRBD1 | CASSRTGDGYTF | TGTGCCAGCTCACGGACAGGAGATGGCTACACCTTC
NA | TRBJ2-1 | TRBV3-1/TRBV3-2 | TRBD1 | CASSDRGRNYYNEQFF | TGTGCCAGCAGCGACAGGGGGCGAAACTACTACAATGAGCAGTTCTTC
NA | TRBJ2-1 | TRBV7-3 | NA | CASSPTSSYNEQFF | TGTGCCAGCAGCCCGACTAGCTCCTACAATGAGCAGTTCTTC
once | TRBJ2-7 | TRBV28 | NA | CASSSRGNEQYF | TGTGCCAGCAGCTCCAGGGGAAATGAGCAGTACTTC
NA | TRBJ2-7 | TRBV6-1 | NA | CASSEGRGQGLGEQYF | TGTGCCAGCAGTGAAGGCAGGGGTCAGGGCCTGGGGGAGCAGTACTTC
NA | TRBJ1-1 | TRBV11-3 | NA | CASSLYRDTEAFF | TGTGCCAGCAGCTTATACAGGGACACTGAAGCTTTCTTT
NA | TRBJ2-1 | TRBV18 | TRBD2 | CASSPFGREGPNFVYNEQFF | TGTGCCAGCTCACCGTTCGGGAGGGAGGGCCCTAACTTCGTTTACAATGAGCAGTTCTTC
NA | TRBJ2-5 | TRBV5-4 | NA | CASSPNTHRDVQETQYF | TGTGCCAGCAGCCCTAACACCCACAGGGACGTTCAAGAGACCCAGTACTTC
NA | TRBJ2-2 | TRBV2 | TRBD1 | CASTPQGAPGTGELFF | TGTGCCAGCACCCCCCAGGGGGCTCCGGGCACCGGGGAGCTGTTTTTT
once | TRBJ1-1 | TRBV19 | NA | CASSISPHKIEAFF | TGTGCCAGTAGTATATCCCCCCACAAAATTGAAGCTTTCTTT
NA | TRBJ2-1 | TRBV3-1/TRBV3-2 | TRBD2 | CASSQEGGGLSYNEQFF | TGTGCCAGCAGCCAAGAGGGCGGGGGTCTCTCCTACAATGAGCAGTTCTTC
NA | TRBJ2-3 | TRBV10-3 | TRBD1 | CAISAQGAGDTQYF | TGTGCCATCAGTGCCCAGGGGGCGGGAGATACGCAGTATTTT
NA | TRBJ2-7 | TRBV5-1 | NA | CASSLAKQGTSYEQYF | TGCGCCAGCAGCTTGGCAAAACAGGGAACTAGCTACGAGCAGTACTTC
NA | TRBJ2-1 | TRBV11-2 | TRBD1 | CASSLDRGREQFF | TGTGCCAGCAGCTTGGACAGGGGCCGTGAGCAGTTCTTC
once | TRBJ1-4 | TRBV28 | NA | CASSTRHSTNEKLFF | TGTGCCAGCAGTACACGACACTCAACTAATGAAAAACTGTTTTTT
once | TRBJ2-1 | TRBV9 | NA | CASSEGYSNEQFF | TGTGCCAGCAGCGAGGGGTATAGTAATGAGCAGTTCTTC
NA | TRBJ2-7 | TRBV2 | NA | CASIFPGLAGSYEQYF | TGTGCCAGCATCTTTCCCGGGCTAGCTGGGTCCTACGAGCAGTACTTC
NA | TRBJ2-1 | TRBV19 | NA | CASSLGWESSYNEQFF | TGTGCCAGTTCCCTTGGGTGGGAGAGCTCCTACAATGAGCAGTTCTTC
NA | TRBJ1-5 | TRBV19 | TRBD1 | CASSPTDRVNQPQHF | TGTGCCAGTAGCCCAACGGACAGGGTCAATCAGCCCCAGCATTTT
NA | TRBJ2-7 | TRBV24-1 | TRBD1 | CATSADRDRYSYEQYF | TGTGCCACCAGTGCCGACCGGGACAGGTACTCCTACGAGCAGTACTTC
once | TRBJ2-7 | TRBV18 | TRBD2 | CASSPLGLAGGYEQYF | TGTGCCAGCTCACCACTGGGACTAGCGGGGGGCTACGAGCAGTACTTC